One and the same sample provided the 20 T cell receptor beta chains below, sequenced in a study of cytomegalovirus exposure and HLA in healthy donors. Use of 60 Vbeta and 13 Jbeta primers characterized the PCR. Sequencing used immunoSEQ multiplex PCR; TCRdb keeps in-frame clones, though not all of them. The sample contains more than 85,000 clones, about 70% of which appear only once. The sample was PBMCs. The source of these receptors is a young man in good health and CMV-seronegative.

This chain joins TRBV5-4 and TRBJ2-1; TRBD2 matches 10 bases. V shed 2 bases, J shed 6 bases, and the junction held 5 bases outside the gene matches. This CDR3 has 15 amino acids. Germline V gives CDR1 SGHNT, CDR2 YYREEE (reference sequence). The chain's CDR3 is CASSLLAGGGNEQFF. The CDR3 nucleotides read TGTGCCAGCAGCTTATTAGCGGGAGGAGGCAATGAGCAGTTCTTC.

V and J are TRBV18 and TRBJ1-1; D not certain. Germline CDR1 KGHSH, CDR2 LQKENI. The CDR3 runs 13 residues. V lost 6 bases and J 1 base, leaving 9 bases between the germline ends. The CDR3 spells CASSQNANTEAFF. The CDR3, as DNA: TGTGCCAGCTCCCAGAACGCGAACACTGAAGCTTTCTTT. Complete variable domain (other parts from reference TRBV18 and TRBJ1-1): NAGVMQNPRHLVRRRGQEARLRCSPMKGHSHVYWYRQLPEEGLKFMVYLQKENIIDESGMPKERFSAEFPKEGPSILRIQQVVRGDSAAYFCASSQNANTEAFFGQGTRLTVV.

This rearrangement joins TRBV28 to TRBJ2-5; D gene unclear. Near its end, the DNA agrees better with TRBJ2-7, so the J call may be wrong. CDR3 length: 11 amino acids. Germline V gene sequence: CDR1 MDHEN, CDR2 SYDVKM. The CDR3 region has the DNA TGTGCCAGCAGTTCGTCCTACGAGCAGTACTTC. Its translation: CASSSSYEQYF.

The chain combines TRBV11-2 with TRBJ2-4; maybe TRBD1 (6 bases). V was clipped by 5 bases and J by 0 bases, with 17 bases between them. CDR1 is SGHAT, CDR2 FQNNGV, per germline. The CDR3 is made up of 17 amino acids. The CDR3 region has the DNA TGTGCCAGCAGCCCACGACAGGAAGGTGTAGCCAAAAACATTCAGTACTTC. It codes for CASSPRQEGVAKNIQYF.

Turning to this clone: Germline is not matched at one junction end, which may reflect a read error. The chain recombines TRBV11-2 with TRBJ1-3, with TRBD1 matching over 7 bases. CDR3 length: 16 residues. Germline V CDR1 and CDR2: SGHAT, FQNNGV. CDR3: CANSLGTATSGNTIYF. Here the CDR3 DNA reads TGTGCCAACAGCTTAGGGACAGCTACTTCTGGAAACACCATATATTTT.

This clone has just a few counts. This chain uses TRBV6-1 with TRBJ2-1; 13 nucleotides match TRBD2. The V gene end was trimmed by 6 bases and the J gene end by 9 bases; junction bases not matched to a gene: 8. The CDR3 has 15 amino acids. Germline V lookup: CDR1 MNHNS, CDR2 SASEGT. The CDR3 loop reads CASSSGTSGVPEQFF. The DNA for the CDR3 is TGTGCCAGCAGCTCCGGGACTAGCGGGGTCCCTGAGCAGTTCTTC.

The chain couples TRBV5-5 to TRBJ2-3; no reliable D call. V was pared by 0 bases and J by 0 bases, with 5 bases between. Looked up from germline, CDR1 is SGHKS and CDR2 is YYEKEE (reference sequence). The CDR3 loop spans 14 amino acids. The CDR3 here is CASSLGQSTDTQYF. Written as DNA, the CDR3 is TGTGCCAGCAGCTTGGGGCAGAGCACAGATACGCAGTATTTT.

The genes are TRBV15 and TRBJ2-4; 8 nucleotides line up with TRBD1. The junction had 13 bases not matched to a gene; V was cut back by 3 bases and J by 6 bases. The CDR3 loop spans 17 amino acids. In germline, CDR1 is LNHNV, CDR2 YYDKDF (reference sequence). The chain's CDR3 is CATSRVTQDRERNIQYF. The DNA of the CDR3 is TGTGCCACCAGCAGGGTTACCCAGGACAGGGAAAGAAACATTCAGTACTTC.

Only a few counts were recorded for this clone. The rearrangement links TRBV14 to TRBJ1-5; 11 nucleotides match TRBD1. The length of the CDR3 is 15 residues. Germline V gives CDR1 SGHDN, CDR2 FVKESK. The V segment lost 4 bases and the J segment 5 bases; nucleotides outside the gene matches: 4. The CDR3: CASSPTGQGDQPQHF. As DNA, the CDR3 is TGTGCCAGCAGCCCGACGGGACAGGGGGATCAGCCCCAGCATTTT.

The V gene is TRBV19, the J gene TRBJ1-3, with D unresolved. Looked up from germline, CDR1 is LNHDA and CDR2 is SQIVND (reference sequence). Trimming removed 7 bases from V and 3 bases from J, with 19 bases in between. The CDR3 is 16 amino acids. CDR3 in DNA: TGTGCCAGTACCACCGCACCGGGATCCTATGGAAACACCATATATTTT. Translation gives CASTTAPGSYGNTIYF.

The chain combines TRBV7-9 with TRBJ2-1; D is perhaps TRBD2 (6 bases). The V gene lost 5 bases and the J gene lost 4 bases, with 12 bases spanning the gap. The CDR3 is 14 residues long. From germline, CDR1 is SEHNR and CDR2 FQNEAQ (reference sequence). The CDR3 DNA reads TGTGCCAGCAGCCCCGGGACTCCATACAATGAGCAGTTCTTC. It is translated as CASSPGTPYNEQFF.

The J gene is TRBJ2-2, the V gene TRBV19; 11 bases line up with TRBD2. The CDR3 runs to 16 residues. Germline CDR1 reads LNHDA; CDR2 reads SQIVND (reference sequence). With 6 bases clipped from V and 2 bases from J, the junction kept 5 bases outside the gene matches. The CDR3 nucleotides read TGTGCCAGTAGCCAGGGGACTAGCGGAAACACCGGGGAGCTGTTTTTT. It is translated as CASSQGTSGNTGELFF.

The chain employs TRBV7-2 and TRBJ1-4; D not resolved. V lost 4 bases and J lost 8, with 14 bases in between. CDR1 and CDR2 from the germline V gene are SGHTA and FQGNSA. This CDR3 has 14 residues. CDR3 nucleotides: TGTGCCAGCAGCTCATCATCCCGACACGAAAAACTGTTTTTT. Its protein product is CASSSSSRHEKLFF.

The CDR3 nucleotides read TGTGCCAGCAGTAAGAACAGGGGGGGGGAAGGCACTGAAGCTTTCTTT. Amino acids: CASSKNRGGEGTEAFF. The chain has TRBV5-5 and TRBJ1-1; TRBD1 matches 8 bases. The CDR3 runs 16 residues. CDR1 SGHKS and CDR2 YYEKEE come from the germline V gene (reference sequence). The V and J ends lost 5 bases and 4 bases, in that order; junction bases with no gene match: 13.

This clone was counted only a few times. CDR3 amino acids: CASSPGGLAGNNEQFF. The DNA of the CDR3 is TGCGCCAGCAGCCCGGGGGGACTAGCGGGAAACAATGAGCAGTTCTTC. This chain links TRBV5-1 with TRBJ2-1; 13 positions match TRBD2. V dropped 4 bases and J dropped 5; count of bases not matched to a gene: 6. The CDR3 consists of 16 residues. Germline V CDR1 and CDR2: SGHRS, YFSETQ. Full variable domain (remainder filled in from reference TRBV5-1 and TRBJ2-1): KAGVTQTPRYLIKTRGQQVTLSCSPISGHRSVSWYQQTPGQGLQFLFEYFSETQRNKGNFPGRFSGRQFSNSRSEMNVSTLELGDSALYLCASSPGGLAGNNEQFFGPGTRLTVL.

This sequence joins TRBV29-1 and TRBJ1-1, with D hard to call. CDR1 and CDR2 (germline): SQVTM, ANQGSEA. The V gene lost 7 bases and the J gene lost 7 bases, with 10 bases spanning the gap. CDR3 size: 10 residues. In nucleotides, the CDR3 is TGCAGCGCCCTCCTCTTTGAAGCTTTCTTT. Protein product: CSALLFEAFF.

V and J are TRBV2 and TRBJ2-7; D possibly corresponds to TRBD1 (6 bases). There are 14 residues in the CDR3. V was trimmed by 6 bases and J by 7 bases, leaving 19 bases between them. Germline V gene sequence: CDR1 SNHLY, CDR2 FYNNEI. CDR3 loop: CASSRDTSLGEQYF. The CDR3 DNA follows: TGTGCCAGCAGCCGGGACACGTCGTTGGGTGAGCAGTACTTC. Using reference TRBV2 and TRBJ2-7 for the parts outside the CDR3, the full variable domain is EPEVTQTPSHQVTQMGQEVILRCVPISNHLYFYWYRQILGQKVEFLVSFYNNEISEKSEIFDDQFSVERPDGSNFTLKIRSTKLEDSAMYFCASSRDTSLGEQYFGPGTRLTVT.

The chain has TRBV6-6 and TRBJ2-7; 8 bases match TRBD1. Unmatched junction bases numbered 4, after V lost 0 bases and J lost 6 bases. Germline CDR1 is MNHNY and CDR2 is SVGAGI (reference sequence). This CDR3 contains 14 residues. CDR3 loop: CASSYSTGQGEQYF. The CDR3 DNA is TGTGCCAGCAGTTACTCAACCGGACAGGGCGAGCAGTACTTC.

CDR3 DNA sequence: TGTGCCAGCAGCTTAGTCGTAGCGGAAGAGCAGTACTTC. This gives the protein CASSLVVAEEQYF. The chain couples TRBV7-2 to TRBJ2-7, with D perhaps matching TRBD2 (6 bases). Trimming took 1 base from V and 7 from J, leaving 11 bases between them. The CDR3 is 13 residues long. Germline V CDR1 and CDR2: SGHTA, FQGNSA. Complete variable domain (other parts from reference TRBV7-2 and TRBJ2-7): GAGVSQSPSNKVTEKGKDVELRCDPISGHTALYWYRQSLGQGLEFLIYFQGNSAPDKSGLPSDRFSAERTGGSVSTLTIQRTQQEDSAVYLCASSLVVAEEQYFGPGTRLTVT.

This clone came up once. V and J are TRBV5-4 and TRBJ2-5, with TRBD1 identical over 7 bases. The end of the DNA aligns better with TRBJ2-7, so the J call may be wrong. Germline V gene sequence: CDR1 SGHNT, CDR2 YYREEE (reference sequence). The CDR3 sequence is 16 residues long. The CDR3: CASSSVGRGLKDEQYF. The CDR3 DNA reads TGTGCCAGCAGCTCCGTTGGTAGGGGGCTAAAGGACGAGCAGTACTTC.